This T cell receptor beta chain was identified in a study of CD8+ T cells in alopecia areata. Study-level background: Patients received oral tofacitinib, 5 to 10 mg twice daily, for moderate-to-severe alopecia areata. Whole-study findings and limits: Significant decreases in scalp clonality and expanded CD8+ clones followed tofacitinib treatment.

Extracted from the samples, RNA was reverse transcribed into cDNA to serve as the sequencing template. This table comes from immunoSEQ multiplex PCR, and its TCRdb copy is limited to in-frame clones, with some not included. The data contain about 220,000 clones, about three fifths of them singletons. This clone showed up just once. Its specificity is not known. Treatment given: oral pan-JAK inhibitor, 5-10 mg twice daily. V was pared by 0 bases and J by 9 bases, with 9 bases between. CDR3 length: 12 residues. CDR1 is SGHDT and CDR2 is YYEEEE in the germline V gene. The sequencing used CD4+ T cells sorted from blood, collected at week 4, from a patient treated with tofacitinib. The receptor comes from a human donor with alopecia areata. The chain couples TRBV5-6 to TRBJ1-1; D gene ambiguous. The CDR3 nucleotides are TGTGCCAGCAGCTTGGCCGAAGGAAAAGCTTTCTTT. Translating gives CASSLAEGKAFF.